Included here is one T cell receptor beta chain sequence, with context. V lost 1 base and J lost 6; bases outside the gene matches: 6. Germline V CDR1 and CDR2: SGHVS, FQNEAQ. There are 15 residues in the CDR3. This sample was included in a study of blood T cell repertoires in COVID-19. Clones were read by immunoSEQ multiplex PCR, and TCRdb kept only the in-frame ones, dropping some. This sample has roughly 150,000 clones, with about 85% found just once. The rearrangement links TRBV7-8 to TRBJ2-1; 7 positions agree with TRBD1. Sequenced sample: PBMCs or T cells enriched from blood (not recorded which). The receptor's source is a middle-aged woman with acute COVID-19. The CDR3 region has the DNA TGTGCCAGCAGCTTAGGACAGGGCAATATCAATGAGCAGTTCTTC. It codes for CASSLGQGNINEQFF.